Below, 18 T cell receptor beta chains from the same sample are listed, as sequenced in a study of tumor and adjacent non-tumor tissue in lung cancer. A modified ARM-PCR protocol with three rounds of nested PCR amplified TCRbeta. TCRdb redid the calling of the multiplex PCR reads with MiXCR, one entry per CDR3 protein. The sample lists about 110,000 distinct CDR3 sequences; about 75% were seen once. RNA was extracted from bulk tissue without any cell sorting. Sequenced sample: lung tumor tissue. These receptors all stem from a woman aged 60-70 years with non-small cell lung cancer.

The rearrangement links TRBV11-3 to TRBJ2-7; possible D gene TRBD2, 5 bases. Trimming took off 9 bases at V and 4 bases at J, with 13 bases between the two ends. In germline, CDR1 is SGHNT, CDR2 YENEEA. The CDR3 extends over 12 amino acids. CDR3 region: CASILEGYEQYF. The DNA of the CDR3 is TGTGCCAGTATCCTCGAGGGATACGAGCAGTACTTC.

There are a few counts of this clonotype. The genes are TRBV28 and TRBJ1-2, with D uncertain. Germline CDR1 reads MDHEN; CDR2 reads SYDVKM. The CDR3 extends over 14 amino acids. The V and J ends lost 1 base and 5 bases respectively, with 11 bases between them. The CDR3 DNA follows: TGTGCCAGCAGTTTATCGGGGTTTGGTTATGGCTACACCTTC. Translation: CASSLSGFGYGYTF.

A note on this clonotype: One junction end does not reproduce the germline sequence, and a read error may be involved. CDR3 amino acids: CASSTGQDAGYGYVF. CDR3 bases: TGTGCCAGCAGCACCGGACAGGATGCGGGGTATGGCTACGTCTTC. This chain connects TRBV11-1 to TRBJ1-2, with 7 bases identical to TRBD1. The V gene's germline CDR1 is SGHAT and CDR2 FQDESV (reference sequence). This CDR3 is 15 amino acids long.

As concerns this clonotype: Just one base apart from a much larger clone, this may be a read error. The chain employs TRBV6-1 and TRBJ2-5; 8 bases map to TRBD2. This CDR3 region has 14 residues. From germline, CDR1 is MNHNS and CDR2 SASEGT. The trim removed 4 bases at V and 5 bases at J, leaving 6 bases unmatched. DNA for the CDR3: TGTGCCAGCAGTGCCTCGACGGGAGGGGAGACCCAGTACTTC. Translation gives CASSASTGGETQYF.

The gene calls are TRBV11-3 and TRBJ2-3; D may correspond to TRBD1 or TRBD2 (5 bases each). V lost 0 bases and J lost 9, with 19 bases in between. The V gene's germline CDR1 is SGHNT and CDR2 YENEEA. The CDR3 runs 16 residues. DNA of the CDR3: TGTGCCAGCAGCTTAGAGCCGGGACCTTACACTGAAACGCAGTATTTT. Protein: CASSLEPGPYTETQYF.

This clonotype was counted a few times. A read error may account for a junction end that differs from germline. CDR3: CSGSGERGGTDTHYF. Written as DNA, the CDR3 is TGCAGTGGCAGTGGTGAGAGAGGCGGGACAGATACGCACTATTTT. The chain employs TRBV20-1 and TRBJ2-3; D might be TRBD1 (7 bases). CDR1 is DFQATT and CDR2 is SNEGSKA in the germline V gene (reference sequence). CDR3 length equals 15 residues.

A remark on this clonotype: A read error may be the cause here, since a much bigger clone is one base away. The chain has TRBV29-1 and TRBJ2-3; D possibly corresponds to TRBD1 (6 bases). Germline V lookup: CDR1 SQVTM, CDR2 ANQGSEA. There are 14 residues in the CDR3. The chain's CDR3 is CTIQGSVNTDTQYF. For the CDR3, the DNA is TGCACCATACAGGGTAGCGTGAACACAGATACGCAGTATTTT.

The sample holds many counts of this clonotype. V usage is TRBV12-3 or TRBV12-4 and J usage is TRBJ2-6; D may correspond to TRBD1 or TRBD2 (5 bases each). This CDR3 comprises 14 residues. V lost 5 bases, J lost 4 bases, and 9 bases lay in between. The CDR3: CASSVGTGANVLTF. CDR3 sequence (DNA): TGTGCCAGCAGTGTGGGGACCGGGGCCAACGTCCTGACTTTC.

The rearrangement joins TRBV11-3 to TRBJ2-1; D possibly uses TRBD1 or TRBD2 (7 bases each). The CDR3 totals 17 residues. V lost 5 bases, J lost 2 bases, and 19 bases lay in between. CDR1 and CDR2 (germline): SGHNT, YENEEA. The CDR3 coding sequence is TGTGCCAGCAGCCCAGTCCTCAGGGGGGGGACCTACAATGAGCAGTTCTTC. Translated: CASSPVLRGGTYNEQFF.

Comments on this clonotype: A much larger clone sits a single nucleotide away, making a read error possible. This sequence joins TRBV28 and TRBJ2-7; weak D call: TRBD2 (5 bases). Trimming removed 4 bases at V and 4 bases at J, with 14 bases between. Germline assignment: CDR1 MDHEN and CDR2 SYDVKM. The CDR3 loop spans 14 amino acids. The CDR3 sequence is CASSSSKGVYEQYF. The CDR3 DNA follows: TGTGCCAGCAGTTCCTCAAAGGGAGTGTACGAGCAGTACTTC.

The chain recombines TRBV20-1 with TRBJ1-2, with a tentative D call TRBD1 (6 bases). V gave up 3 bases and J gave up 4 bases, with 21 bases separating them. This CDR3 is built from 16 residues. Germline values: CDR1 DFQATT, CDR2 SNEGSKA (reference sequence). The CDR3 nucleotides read TGCAGTGCTAGGAAACAGGGTGGGGGATTTATCTATGGCTACACCTTC. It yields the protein CSARKQGGGFIYGYTF.

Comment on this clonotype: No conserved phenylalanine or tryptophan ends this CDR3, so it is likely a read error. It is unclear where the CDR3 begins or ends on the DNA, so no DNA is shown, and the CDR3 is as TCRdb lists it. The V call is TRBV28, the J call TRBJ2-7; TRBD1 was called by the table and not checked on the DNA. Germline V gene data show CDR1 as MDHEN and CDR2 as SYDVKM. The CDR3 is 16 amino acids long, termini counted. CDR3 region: CASSFPTGRLSYEQYL.

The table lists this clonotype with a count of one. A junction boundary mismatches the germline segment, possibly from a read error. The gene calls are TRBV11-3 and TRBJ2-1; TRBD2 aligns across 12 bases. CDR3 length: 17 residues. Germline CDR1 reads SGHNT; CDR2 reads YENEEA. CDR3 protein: CASSLELTSGSHNERFF. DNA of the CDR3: TGTGCCAGCAGCTTAGAGTTGACTAGCGGGAGTCACAATGAACGGTTCTTT.

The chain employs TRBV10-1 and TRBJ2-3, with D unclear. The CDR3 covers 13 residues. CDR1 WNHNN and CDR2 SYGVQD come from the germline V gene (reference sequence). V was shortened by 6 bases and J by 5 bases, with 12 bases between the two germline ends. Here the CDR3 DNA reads TGCGCCAGCAGCCTAAAAGCCGGAGATACGCAGTATTTT. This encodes CASSLKAGDTQYF.

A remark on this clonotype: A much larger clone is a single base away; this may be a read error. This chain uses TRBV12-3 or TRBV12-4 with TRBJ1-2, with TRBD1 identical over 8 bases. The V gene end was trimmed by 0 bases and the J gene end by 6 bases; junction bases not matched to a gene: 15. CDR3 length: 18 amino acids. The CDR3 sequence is CASSLAGDRRFTRDGYTF. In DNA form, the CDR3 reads TGTGCCAGCAGTTTAGCCGGGGACAGGCGTTTCACTAGGGATGGCTACACCTTC.

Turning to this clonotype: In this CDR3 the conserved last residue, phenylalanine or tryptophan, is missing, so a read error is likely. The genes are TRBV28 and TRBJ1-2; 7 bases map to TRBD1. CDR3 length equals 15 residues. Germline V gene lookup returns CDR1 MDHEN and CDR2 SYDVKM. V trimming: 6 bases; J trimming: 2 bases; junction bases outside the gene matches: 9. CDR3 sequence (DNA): TGTGCCAGCAGCCCACAGGGGTATGGGAACTATGGCTACACCTCC. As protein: CASSPQGYGNYGYTS.

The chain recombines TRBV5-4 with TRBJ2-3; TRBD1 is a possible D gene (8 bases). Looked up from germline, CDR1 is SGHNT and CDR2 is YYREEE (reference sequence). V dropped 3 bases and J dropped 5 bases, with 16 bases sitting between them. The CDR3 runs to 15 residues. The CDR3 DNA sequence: TGTGCCAGCAGCTGGAGCGGGACAGGCGGAGATACGCAGTATTTT. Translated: CASSWSGTGGDTQYF.

The CDR3 DNA sequence: TGCAGTGCTAGGGGGACAACCCAAGAGACCCAGTACTTC. Protein sequence: CSARGTTQETQYF. The V gene is TRBV20-1, the J gene TRBJ2-5; D is possibly TRBD1 (6 bases). The germline gives CDR1 DFQATT, CDR2 SNEGSKA (reference sequence). The length of the CDR3 is 13 residues. The V end was cut by 3 bases, the J end by 1 base, with 9 bases between.